What follows are 4 T cell receptor beta chains derived from one specimen sequenced in a study of response to subunit inactivated influenza vaccine. A single record per CDR3 protein comes from TCRdb applying MiXCR to the RT-PCR reads. The repertoire includes 650,000 to 850,000 distinct CDR3 sequences, around 14% of them detected once, and less than 7% sits in the top ten. This specimen consisted of PBMCs from blood, obtained about 14 days before vaccination. The source is a man aged 50-60 years who received an inactivated influenza vaccine.

On this clonotype: A much more abundant neighbour one base away suggests this may be a read error. The genes are TRBV7-6 and TRBJ2-1; maybe TRBD2 (5 bases). This CDR3 is built from 16 residues. With 0 bases removed from V and 2 bases from J, the gap between germline ends came to 11 bases. Germline V gene data show CDR1 as SGHVS and CDR2 as FNYEAQ. CDR3 coding DNA: TGTGCCAGCAGCTTAGCCCCTAGCAGAACCTACAATGAGCAGTTCTTC. This codes for CASSLAPSRTYNEQFF.

The chain is built from TRBV9 and TRBJ1-2; 9 nucleotides align to TRBD1. Looked up from germline, CDR1 is SGDLS and CDR2 is YYNGEE. V gave up 3 bases and J gave up 7 bases; unmatched junction bases: 7. The CDR3 has 14 amino acids. The CDR3 region is CASSATGTGFGYTF. CDR3 in DNA: TGTGCCAGCAGCGCAACCGGGACAGGGTTTGGCTACACCTTC.

This clonotype was found a few times. V is TRBV3-1 and J is TRBJ2-7; 9 nucleotides line up with TRBD1. V shed 4 bases, J shed 2 bases, and the junction held 6 bases outside the gene matches. The CDR3 has 15 amino acids. Germline CDR1 reads LGHDT; CDR2 reads YNNKEL (reference sequence). The CDR3 DNA reads as TGTGCCAGCAGCCCCACAGGGGGCATGACCTACGAGCAGTACTTC. This encodes CASSPTGGMTYEQYF.

Details on this clonotype: One end of the junction varies from germline; a read error may be responsible. This chain joins TRBV4-3 and TRBJ1-4, with no clear D. Germline lookup yields CDR1 LGHNA and CDR2 YSLEER. This CDR3 comprises 16 residues. The CDR3 DNA reads as TGCGCCAGCAGCCAAGCCCCCCGTGCAACTAATGAAAAACTATTTTTT. It yields the protein CASSQAPRATNEKLFF.